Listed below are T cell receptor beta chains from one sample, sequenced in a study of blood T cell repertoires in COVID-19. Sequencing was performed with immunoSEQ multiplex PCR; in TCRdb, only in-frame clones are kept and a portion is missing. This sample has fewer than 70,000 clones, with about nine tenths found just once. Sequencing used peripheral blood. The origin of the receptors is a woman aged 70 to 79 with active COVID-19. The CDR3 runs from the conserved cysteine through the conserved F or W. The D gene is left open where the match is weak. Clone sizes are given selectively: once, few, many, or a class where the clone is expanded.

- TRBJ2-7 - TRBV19 CASSMGGRGEAEQYF TGTGCCAGTAGTATGGGTGGCAGGGGAGAAGCCGAGCAGTACTTC
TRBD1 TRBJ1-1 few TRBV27 CASRPGTGGEGTEAFF TGTGCCAGCAGACCGGGGACAGGGGGCGAGGGCACTGAAGCTTTCTTT
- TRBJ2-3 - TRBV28 CASNEEGTQYF TGTGCCAGCAACGAGGAGGGGACGCAGTATTTT
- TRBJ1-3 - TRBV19 CASSIRRGSGNTIYF TGTGCCAGTAGTATCAGGAGGGGCTCTGGAAACACCATATATTTT
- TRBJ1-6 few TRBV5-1 CASSPGHVSYNSPLHF TGCGCCAGCAGCCCAGGACACGTCTCCTATAATTCACCCCTCCACTTT
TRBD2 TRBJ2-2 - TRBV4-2 CASSQELATNTGELFF TGTGCCAGCAGCCAAGAACTAGCGACGAACACCGGGGAGCTGTTTTTT
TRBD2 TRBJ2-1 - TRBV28 CASSLAGGTHNEQFF TGTGCCAGCAGTTTAGCGGGAGGGACCCACAATGAGCAGTTCTTC
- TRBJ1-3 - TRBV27 CASSVGGQGNTIYF TGTGCCAGCAGTGTAGGCGGACAGGGAAACACCATATATTTT
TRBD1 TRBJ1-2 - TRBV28 CASRNDQGAGGYTF TGTGCCAGCAGAAATGACCAGGGGGCCGGTGGCTACACCTTC
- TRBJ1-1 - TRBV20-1 CSASSRSNTEAFF TGCAGTGCTAGTTCCAGATCGAACACTGAAGCTTTCTTT
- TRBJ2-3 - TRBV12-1 CASSSHRGRADTDTQYF TGTGCCAGCAGCTCCCACCGTGGGAGGGCAGACACAGATACGCAGTATTTT
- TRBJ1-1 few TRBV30 CAWTRAGGTNTEAFF TGTGCCTGGACACGGGCGGGGGGGACGAACACTGAAGCTTTCTTT
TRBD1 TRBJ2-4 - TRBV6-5 CASSSPTGGAAYF TGTGCCAGCAGTTCTCCGACAGGGGGGGCTGCGTACTTC
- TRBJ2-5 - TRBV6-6 CASSRVRETQYF TGTGCCAGCAGCAGGGTTCGGGAGACCCAGTACTTC